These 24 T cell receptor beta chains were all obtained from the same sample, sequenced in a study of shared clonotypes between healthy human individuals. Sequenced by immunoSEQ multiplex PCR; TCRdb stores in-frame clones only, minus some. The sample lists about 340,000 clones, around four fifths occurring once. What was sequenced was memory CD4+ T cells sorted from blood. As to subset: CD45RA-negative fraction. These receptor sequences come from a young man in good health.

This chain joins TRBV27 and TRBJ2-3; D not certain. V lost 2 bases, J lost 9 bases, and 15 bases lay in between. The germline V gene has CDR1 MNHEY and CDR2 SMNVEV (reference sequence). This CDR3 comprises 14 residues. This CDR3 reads CASSLLDPSRTQYF. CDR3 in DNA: TGTGCCAGCAGTTTACTAGACCCATCCAGGACGCAGTATTTT.

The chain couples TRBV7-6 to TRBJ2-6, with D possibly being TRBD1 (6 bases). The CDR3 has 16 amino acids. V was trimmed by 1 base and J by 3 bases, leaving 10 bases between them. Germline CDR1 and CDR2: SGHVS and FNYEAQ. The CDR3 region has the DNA TGTGCCAGCAGCTTAGTACCAGGGGATGGGGCCAACGTCCTGACTTTC. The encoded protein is CASSLVPGDGANVLTF.

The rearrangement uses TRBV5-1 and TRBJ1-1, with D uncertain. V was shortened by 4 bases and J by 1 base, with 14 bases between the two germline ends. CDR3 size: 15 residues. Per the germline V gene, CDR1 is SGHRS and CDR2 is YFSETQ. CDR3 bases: TGCGCCAGCAGCGTACCGACGCCCCGGAACACTGAAGCTTTCTTT. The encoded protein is CASSVPTPRNTEAFF. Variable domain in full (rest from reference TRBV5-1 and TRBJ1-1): KAGVTQTPRYLIKTRGQQVTLSCSPISGHRSVSWYQQTPGQGLQFLFEYFSETQRNKGNFPGRFSGRQFSNSRSEMNVSTLELGDSALYLCASSVPTPRNTEAFFGQGTRLTVV.

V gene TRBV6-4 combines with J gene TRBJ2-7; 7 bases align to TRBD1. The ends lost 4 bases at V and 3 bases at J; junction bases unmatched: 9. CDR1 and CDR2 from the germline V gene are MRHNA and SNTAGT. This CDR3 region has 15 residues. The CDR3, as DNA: TGTGCCAGCAGTGTTCTCGGACAGGAAATCTACGAGCAGTACTTC. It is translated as CASSVLGQEIYEQYF.

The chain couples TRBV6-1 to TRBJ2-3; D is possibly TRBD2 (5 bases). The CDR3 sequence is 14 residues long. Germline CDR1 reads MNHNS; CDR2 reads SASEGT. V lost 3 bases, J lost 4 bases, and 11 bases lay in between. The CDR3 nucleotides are TGTGCCAGCAGTGAGGCGGGTGCGGCAGATACGCAGTATTTT. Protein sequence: CASSEAGAADTQYF.

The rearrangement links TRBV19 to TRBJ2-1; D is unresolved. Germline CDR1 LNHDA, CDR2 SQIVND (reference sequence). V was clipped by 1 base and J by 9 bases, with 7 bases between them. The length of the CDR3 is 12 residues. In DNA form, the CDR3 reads TGTGCCAGTAGTATAGTAGGTAGTGAGCAGTTCTTC. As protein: CASSIVGSEQFF.

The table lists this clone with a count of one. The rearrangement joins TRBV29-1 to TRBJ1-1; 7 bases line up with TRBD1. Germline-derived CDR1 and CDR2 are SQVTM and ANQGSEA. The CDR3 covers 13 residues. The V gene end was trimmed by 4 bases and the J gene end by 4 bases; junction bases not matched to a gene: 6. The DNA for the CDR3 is TGCAGCGTTGTATTTCCAGGGGGCACTGAAGCTTTCTTT. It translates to CSVVFPGGTEAFF. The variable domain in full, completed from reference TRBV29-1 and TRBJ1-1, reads SAVISQKPSRDICQRGTSLTIQCQVDSQVTMMFWYRQQPGQSLTLIATANQGSEATYESGFVIDKFPISRPNLTFSTLTVSNMSPEDSSIYLCSVVFPGGTEAFFGQGTRLTVV.

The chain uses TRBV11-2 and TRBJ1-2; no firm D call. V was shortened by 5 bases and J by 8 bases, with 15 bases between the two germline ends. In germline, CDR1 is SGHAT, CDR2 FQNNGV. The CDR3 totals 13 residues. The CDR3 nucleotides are TGTGCCAGCAGCCCCATCCGGGTGGGGGGCTACACCTTC. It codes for CASSPIRVGGYTF.

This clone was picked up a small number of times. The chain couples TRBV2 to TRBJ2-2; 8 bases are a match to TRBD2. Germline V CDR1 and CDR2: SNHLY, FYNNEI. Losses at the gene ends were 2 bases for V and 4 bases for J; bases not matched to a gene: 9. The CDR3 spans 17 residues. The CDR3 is CASSELSGSQATGELFF. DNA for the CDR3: TGTGCCAGCAGTGAACTGAGCGGGAGCCAGGCCACCGGGGAGCTGTTTTTT.

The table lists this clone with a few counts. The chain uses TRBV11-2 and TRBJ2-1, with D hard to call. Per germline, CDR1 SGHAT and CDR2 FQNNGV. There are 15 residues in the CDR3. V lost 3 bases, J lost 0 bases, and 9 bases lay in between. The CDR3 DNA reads TGTGCCAGCAGCTTCAGTGCAAGCTCCTACAATGAGCAGTTCTTC. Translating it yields CASSFSASSYNEQFF.

The CDR3 DNA follows: TGTGCCAGCTCACCACCGATGGGTTTCACTGAAGCTTTCTTT. As protein: CASSPPMGFTEAFF. The chain combines TRBV18 with TRBJ1-1; unclear D gene. The CDR3 sequence is 14 residues long. Germline CDR1 KGHSH, CDR2 LQKENI. The ends were cut back, 0 bases at V and 4 bases at J, with 9 bases in the middle.

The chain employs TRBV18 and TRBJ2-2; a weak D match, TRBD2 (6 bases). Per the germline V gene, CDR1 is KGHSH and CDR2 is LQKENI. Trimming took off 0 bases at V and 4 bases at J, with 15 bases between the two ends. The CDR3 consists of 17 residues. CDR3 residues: CASSPPGGPGGTGELFF. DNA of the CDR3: TGTGCCAGCTCACCACCCGGCGGGCCCGGGGGCACCGGGGAGCTGTTTTTT.

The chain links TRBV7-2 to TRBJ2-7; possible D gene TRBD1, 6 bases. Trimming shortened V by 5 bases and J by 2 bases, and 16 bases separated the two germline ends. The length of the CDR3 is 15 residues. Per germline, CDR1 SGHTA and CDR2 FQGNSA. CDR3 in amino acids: CASSRAAGVAYEQYF. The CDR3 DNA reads TGTGCCAGCAGCCGTGCGGCAGGGGTCGCCTACGAGCAGTACTTC.

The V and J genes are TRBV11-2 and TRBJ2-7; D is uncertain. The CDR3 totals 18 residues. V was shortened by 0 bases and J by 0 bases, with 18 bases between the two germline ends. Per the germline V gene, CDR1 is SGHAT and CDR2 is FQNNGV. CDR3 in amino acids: CASSLDRFWLSGSYEQYF. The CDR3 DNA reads TGTGCCAGCAGCTTAGACAGGTTTTGGCTCTCGGGCTCCTACGAGCAGTACTTC.

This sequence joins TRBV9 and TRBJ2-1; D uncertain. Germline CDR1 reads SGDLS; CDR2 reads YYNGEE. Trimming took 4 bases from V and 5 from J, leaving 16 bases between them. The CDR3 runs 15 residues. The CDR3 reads CASSPRVGIHNEQFF. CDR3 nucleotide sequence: TGTGCCAGCAGCCCCCGGGTGGGGATTCACAATGAGCAGTTCTTC.

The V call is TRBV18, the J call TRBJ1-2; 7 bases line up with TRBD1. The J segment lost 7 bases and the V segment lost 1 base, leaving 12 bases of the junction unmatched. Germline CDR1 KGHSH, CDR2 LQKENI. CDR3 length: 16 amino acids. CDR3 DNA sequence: TGTGCCAGCTCACCACTTGGAGAGGGGGCTTTAGTTGGCTACACCTTC. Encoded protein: CASSPLGEGALVGYTF.

CDR3 sequence: CASSLGGGTGDQPQHF. The CDR3 coding sequence is TGTGCCAGCAGCTTAGGGGGCGGGACAGGGGATCAGCCCCAGCATTTT. This chain links TRBV7-6 with TRBJ1-5; TRBD1 agrees at 10 bases. The germline V gene encodes CDR1 SGHVS and CDR2 FNYEAQ. CDR3 length: 16 amino acids. The ends lost 1 base at V and 5 bases at J; junction bases unmatched: 5.

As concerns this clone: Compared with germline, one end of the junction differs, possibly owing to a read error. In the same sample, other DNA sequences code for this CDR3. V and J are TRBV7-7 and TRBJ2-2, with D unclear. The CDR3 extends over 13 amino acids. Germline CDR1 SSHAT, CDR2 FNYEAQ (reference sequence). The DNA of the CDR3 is TGCGCCAGCAGCGAACAGCACACCGGGGAGCTGTTTTTT. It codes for CASSEQHTGELFF.

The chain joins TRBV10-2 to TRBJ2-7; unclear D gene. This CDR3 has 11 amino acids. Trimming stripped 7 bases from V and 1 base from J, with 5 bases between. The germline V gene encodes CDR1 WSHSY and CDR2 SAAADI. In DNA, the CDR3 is TGCGCCAGCACCCAATCCTACGAGCAGTACTTC. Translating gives CASTQSYEQYF.

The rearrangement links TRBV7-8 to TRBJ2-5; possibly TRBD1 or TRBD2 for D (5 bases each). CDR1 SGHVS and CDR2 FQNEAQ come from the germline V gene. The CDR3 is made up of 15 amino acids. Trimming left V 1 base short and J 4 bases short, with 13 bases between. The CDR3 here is CASSLDGPGGETQYF. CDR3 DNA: TGTGCCAGCAGCTTAGACGGCCCTGGGGGAGAGACCCAGTACTTC.

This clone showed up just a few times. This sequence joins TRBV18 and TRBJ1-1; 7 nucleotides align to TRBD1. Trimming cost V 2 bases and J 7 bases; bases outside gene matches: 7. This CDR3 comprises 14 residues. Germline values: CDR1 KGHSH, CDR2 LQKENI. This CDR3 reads CASSPRGQTGEAFF. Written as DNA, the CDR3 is TGTGCCAGCTCACCAAGGGGGCAGACGGGTGAAGCTTTCTTT.

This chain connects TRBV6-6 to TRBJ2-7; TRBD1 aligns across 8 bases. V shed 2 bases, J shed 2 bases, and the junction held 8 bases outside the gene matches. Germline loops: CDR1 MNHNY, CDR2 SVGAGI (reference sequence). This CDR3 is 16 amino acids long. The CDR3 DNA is TGTGCCAGCAGTTACCGACAGGGGAGCCCGACCTACGAGCAGTACTTC. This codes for CASSYRQGSPTYEQYF.

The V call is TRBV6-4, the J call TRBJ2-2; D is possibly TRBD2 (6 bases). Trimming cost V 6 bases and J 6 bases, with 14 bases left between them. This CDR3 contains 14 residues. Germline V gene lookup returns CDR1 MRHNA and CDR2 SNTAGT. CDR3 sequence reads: CASRTGVGSGELFF. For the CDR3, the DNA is TGTGCCAGCAGGACGGGAGTAGGATCCGGGGAGCTGTTTTTT.

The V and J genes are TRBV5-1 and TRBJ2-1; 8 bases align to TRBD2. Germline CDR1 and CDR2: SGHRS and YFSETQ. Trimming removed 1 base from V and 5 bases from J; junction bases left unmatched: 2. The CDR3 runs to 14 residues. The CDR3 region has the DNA TGCGCCAGCAGCTTGACTAGCGGAAACAATGAGCAGTTCTTC. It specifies CASSLTSGNNEQFF.